The clone carrying this TCR beta chain was counted many times. The data are from a study of T cells in Graves' hyperthyroidism and ophthalmopathy. The V gene end was trimmed by 1 base and the J gene end by 5 bases; junction bases not matched to a gene: 4. CDR1 and CDR2 (germline): SEHNR, FQNEAQ (reference sequence). This CDR3 has 14 residues. The source material, RNA transcripts, was used to amplify TCR beta CDR3 regions. When the TCR CDR3 underwent first-round RT-PCR, the HTBI primer set was used. TCRdb analysed the multiplex PCR reads with MiXCR anew, one entry per CDR3 protein. The table has 700,000 to 950,000 distinct CDR3 sequences, 30% to 40% seen once. The hyperthyroidism was newly diagnosed and had lasted under 2 months; the patients were aged 18 to 65.

The gene calls are TRBV7-9 and TRBJ1-1; 7 bases map to TRBD1. Sequencing was carried out using blood. The source of this sequence is a woman aged 40-49 years with Graves' hyperthyroidism. The CDR3 sequence is CASSLDRGGTEAFF. In DNA form, the CDR3 reads TGTGCCAGCAGCTTAGACAGGGGTGGGACTGAAGCTTTCTTT.